In this sample, the clone carrying this T cell receptor beta chain turned up a few times. Its antigen is undetermined. The sample comes from a study of T cells after yellow fever vaccination. This CDR3 comprises 14 residues. Germline V gives CDR1 SGHTA, CDR2 FQGNSA. The trim removed 4 bases at V and 5 bases at J, leaving 5 bases unmatched. TCRdb re-analysed the 5' RACE reads in MiXCR, keeping a single row per CDR3 protein. Of under 500,000 distinct CDR3 sequences detected, 18% appear once; the ten largest clones hold roughly a sixth. Study-level findings and limits: Clones from primary vaccination mostly reappeared after the booster (around 97% CD4, about 88% CD8). When the response was secondary, it was weaker but reached its peak faster, day 5 versus 15.

The starting material was PBMCs, obtained before the yellow fever booster vaccination. The TCR was taken from a young man who received the YFV17D yellow fever vaccine. The rearrangement links TRBV7-2 to TRBJ2-1; 7 nucleotides line up with TRBD2. The CDR3 bases are TGTGCCAGCAGCTCCCCCCGGGGGGACAATGAGCAGTTCTTC. This gives the protein CASSSPRGDNEQFF.